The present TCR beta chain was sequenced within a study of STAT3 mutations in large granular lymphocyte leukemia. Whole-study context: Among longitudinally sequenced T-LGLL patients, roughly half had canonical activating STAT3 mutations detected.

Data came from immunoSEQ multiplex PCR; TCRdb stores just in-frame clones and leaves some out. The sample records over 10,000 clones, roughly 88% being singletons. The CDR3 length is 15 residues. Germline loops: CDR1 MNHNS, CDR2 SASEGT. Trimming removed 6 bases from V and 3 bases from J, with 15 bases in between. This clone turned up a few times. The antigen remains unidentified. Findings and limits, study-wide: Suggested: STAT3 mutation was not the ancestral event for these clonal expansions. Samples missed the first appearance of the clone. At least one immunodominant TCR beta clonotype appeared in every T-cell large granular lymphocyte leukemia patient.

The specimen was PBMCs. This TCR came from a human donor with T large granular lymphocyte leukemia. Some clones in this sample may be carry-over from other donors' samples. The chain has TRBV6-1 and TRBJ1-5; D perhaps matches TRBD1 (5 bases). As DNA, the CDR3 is TGTGCCAGCAGCGCCTCAGGGCAGAACAATCAGCCCCAGCATTTT. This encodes CASSASGQNNQPQHF.